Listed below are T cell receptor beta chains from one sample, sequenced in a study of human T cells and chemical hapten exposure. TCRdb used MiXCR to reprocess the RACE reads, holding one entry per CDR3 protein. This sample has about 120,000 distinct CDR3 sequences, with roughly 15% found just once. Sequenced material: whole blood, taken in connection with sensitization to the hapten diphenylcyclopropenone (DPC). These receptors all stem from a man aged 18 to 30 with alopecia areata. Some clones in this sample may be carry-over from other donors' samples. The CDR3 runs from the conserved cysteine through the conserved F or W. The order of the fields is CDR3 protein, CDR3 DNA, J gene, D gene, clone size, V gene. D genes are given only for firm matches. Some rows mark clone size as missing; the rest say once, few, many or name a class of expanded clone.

CDR3 protein: CASSPRRARDTQYF; CDR3 DNA: TGTGCCAGCAGTCCCCGGCGGGCCAGAGATACGCAGTATTTT; J gene: TRBJ2-3; D gene: NA; clone size: NA; V gene: TRBV7-8
CDR3 protein: CATLGQRYGYTF; CDR3 DNA: TGTGCCACCCTAGGACAGCGCTATGGCTACACCTTC; J gene: TRBJ1-2; D gene: NA; clone size: many; V gene: TRBV6-2/TRBV6-3
CDR3 protein: CASRFTGDTGELFF; CDR3 DNA: TGTGCCAGCCGATTTACAGGGGACACCGGGGAGCTGTTTTTT; J gene: TRBJ2-2; D gene: TRBD1; clone size: NA; V gene: TRBV2
CDR3 protein: CASSLVQGGYEQYF; CDR3 DNA: TGTGCCAGCAGCCTAGTGCAGGGGGGTTACGAGCAGTACTTC; J gene: TRBJ2-7; D gene: NA; clone size: few; V gene: TRBV7-6
CDR3 protein: CASSLARQNYGYTF; CDR3 DNA: TGTGCCAGCAGCTTAGCCAGGCAGAACTATGGCTACACCTTC; J gene: TRBJ1-2; D gene: NA; clone size: many; V gene: TRBV5-4
CDR3 protein: CASRLGVENTEAFF; CDR3 DNA: TGTGCCAGCAGACTTGGGGTGGAGAACACTGAAGCTTTCTTT; J gene: TRBJ1-1; D gene: NA; clone size: NA; V gene: TRBV12-3/TRBV12-4
CDR3 protein: CASSLGQTGELFF; CDR3 DNA: TGTGCCAGCAGCTTAGGCCAAACCGGTGAACTGTTTTTT; J gene: TRBJ1-4; D gene: NA; clone size: NA; V gene: TRBV7-6
CDR3 protein: CASSQELFYEQYF; CDR3 DNA: TGCGCCAGCAGCCAAGAACTTTTTTACGAGCAGTACTTC; J gene: TRBJ2-7; D gene: NA; clone size: many; V gene: TRBV4-1
CDR3 protein: CASSLVTGGTYNEQFF; CDR3 DNA: TGTGCCAGCAGCTTAGTCACGGGGGGAACCTACAATGAGCAGTTCTTC; J gene: TRBJ2-1; D gene: TRBD2; clone size: few; V gene: TRBV7-9
CDR3 protein: CASVPGLGVNIQYF; CDR3 DNA: TGTGCCAGCGTTCCGGGACTGGGGGTAAACATTCAGTACTTC; J gene: TRBJ2-4; D gene: NA; clone size: NA; V gene: TRBV12-3/TRBV12-4
CDR3 protein: CASSEGENTEAFF; CDR3 DNA: TGTGCCAGCAGTGAGGGGGAGAACACTGAAGCTTTCTTT; J gene: TRBJ1-1; D gene: NA; clone size: many; V gene: TRBV6-4
CDR3 protein: CASSLVAGGSKNIQYF; CDR3 DNA: TGTGCCAGCAGCTTAGTTGCAGGGGGCTCCAAAAACATTCAGTACTTC; J gene: TRBJ2-4; D gene: TRBD1; clone size: NA; V gene: TRBV7-6
CDR3 protein: CASSQEAVRRLKAIGPCEAFF; CDR3 DNA: TGCGCCAGCAGCCAAGAGGCTGTAAGACGGCTGAAGGCGATCGGTCCCTGTGAAGCTTTCTTT; J gene: TRBJ1-1; D gene: NA; clone size: few; V gene: TRBV4-3
CDR3 protein: CASSLPGGRMTEAFF; CDR3 DNA: TGTGCCAGCAGCTTACCAGGGGGAAGGATGACTGAAGCTTTCTTT; J gene: TRBJ1-1; D gene: TRBD1; clone size: NA; V gene: TRBV11-2
CDR3 protein: CASSHGTANEQFF; CDR3 DNA: TGTGCCAGCAGCCACGGGACGGCCAATGAGCAGTTCTTC; J gene: TRBJ2-1; D gene: NA; clone size: NA; V gene: TRBV3-1
CDR3 protein: CSVGHTTDTQYF; CDR3 DNA: TGCAGCGTTGGGCACACGACAGATACGCAGTATTTT; J gene: TRBJ2-3; D gene: NA; clone size: few; V gene: TRBV29-1
CDR3 protein: CSAGQNYGYTF; CDR3 DNA: TGCAGTGCCGGACAGAACTATGGCTACACCTTC; J gene: TRBJ1-2; D gene: NA; clone size: NA; V gene: TRBV20-1
CDR3 protein: CASSVGHQMNTEAFF; CDR3 DNA: TGTGCCAGCAGCGTAGGGCACCAGATGAACACTGAAGCTTTCTTT; J gene: TRBJ1-1; D gene: NA; clone size: few; V gene: TRBV9
CDR3 protein: CASSLQGYQETQYF; CDR3 DNA: TGTGCCAGCAGCCTACAGGGCTATCAGGAGACCCAGTACTTC; J gene: TRBJ2-5; D gene: NA; clone size: many; V gene: TRBV7-9
CDR3 protein: CSVVEGAYGYTF; CDR3 DNA: TGCAGCGTTGTGGAGGGAGCCTATGGCTACACCTTC; J gene: TRBJ1-2; D gene: NA; clone size: NA; V gene: TRBV29-1